This entry lists 18 T cell receptor beta chains sequenced from one sample in a study of T cells in Graves' hyperthyroidism and ophthalmopathy. Amplification yielded TCR beta CDR3 regions, with RNA transcripts as the source. TCR CDR3 regions were first amplified by RT-PCR with HTBI primers. TCRdb reanalysed the multiplex PCR reads using MiXCR and keeps one entry per CDR3 protein. The sample holds about 59,000 distinct CDR3 sequences, roughly 50% seen once. The specimen sequenced was blood. Receptor source: a woman aged 55-69 years with Graves' ophthalmopathy.

The rearrangement links TRBV5-6 to TRBJ2-2; weak D call: TRBD1 (5 bases). Germline V gene lookup returns CDR1 SGHDT and CDR2 YYEEEE. This CDR3 spans 10 amino acids. Trimming removed 1 base from V and 13 bases from J, with 5 bases in between. CDR3 loop: CASSLRGLFF. CDR3 sequence (DNA): TGTGCCAGCAGCTTGAGGGGGCTGTTTTTT.

In this sample, this clonotype turned up many times. The V call is TRBV4-3, the J call TRBJ2-3, with a possible D match to TRBD1 (6 bases). Between the trimmed V and J ends, which lost 1 base and 4 bases, there was a span of 9 bases. CDR1 is LGHNA and CDR2 is YSLEER in the germline V gene. The CDR3 loop spans 14 amino acids. The CDR3: CASSQGGHADTQYF. CDR3 DNA: TGCGCCAGCAGCCAAGGGGGACATGCAGATACGCAGTATTTT.

This chain links TRBV7-9 with TRBJ1-1; no definite D call. The germline gives CDR1 SEHNR, CDR2 FQNEAQ (reference sequence). CDR3 size: 12 residues. Trimming pared 2 bases from V and 6 bases from J, leaving 7 bases between. The DNA for the CDR3 is TGTGCCAGCAGCTTAACTGGCCCTGAAGCTTTCTTT. Translating gives CASSLTGPEAFF.

This clonotype occurred many times. The chain joins TRBV7-3 to TRBJ2-1; 9 nucleotides line up with TRBD2. This CDR3 has 16 residues. Trimming cost V 5 bases and J 4 bases; bases outside gene matches: 9. CDR1 is SGHTA, CDR2 FQGTGA, per germline. The CDR3 DNA reads as TGTGCCAGCAGCGGCTCCGGGACTAGCAGGTACAATGAGCAGTTCTTC. As protein: CASSGSGTSRYNEQFF.

In this sample, this clonotype turned up many times. The rearrangement joins TRBV7-3 to TRBJ2-1; the D is unclear. The ends were cut back, 2 bases at V and 8 bases at J, with 13 bases in the middle. Looked up from germline, CDR1 is SGHTA and CDR2 is FQGTGA. This CDR3 spans 14 amino acids. CDR3 DNA: TGTGCCAGCAGCTTATTGACGGGCGGCGATGAGCAGTTCTTC. It yields the protein CASSLLTGGDEQFF.

This clonotype was observed a handful of times. This rearrangement joins TRBV7-2 to TRBJ1-2; no definite D call. The germline CDR1 and CDR2 sequences are SGHTA and FQGNSA. V lost 1 base and J 12 bases, leaving 18 bases between the germline ends. CDR3 length equals 14 residues. The CDR3 coding sequence is TGTGCCAGCAGCTTAGGTACGGCGGACTCTGGAAACACCTTC. Translating gives CASSLGTADSGNTF.

This clonotype was observed many times. This sequence joins TRBV7-8 and TRBJ2-3; D is uncertain. The germline V and J ends were trimmed by 2 bases and 1 base, with 13 bases remaining between them. The germline V gene has CDR1 SGHVS and CDR2 FQNEAQ. The CDR3 consists of 16 residues. CDR3 DNA sequence: TGTGCCAGCAGCTTAACCGGGCTGTATGGCACAGATACGCAGTATTTT. Protein sequence: CASSLTGLYGTDTQYF.

This clonotype is medium-sized in the sample. This chain connects TRBV20-1 to TRBJ2-5, with D unclear. Germline V lookup: CDR1 DFQATT, CDR2 SNEGSKA (reference sequence). There are 12 residues in the CDR3. V shed 3 bases and J shed 4 bases, with 9 bases lying between them. The CDR3 reads CSASIGGETQYF. As DNA, the CDR3 is TGCAGTGCTAGTATCGGTGGAGAGACCCAGTACTTC.

This clonotype occurred a few times. J is TRBJ1-6 and V is TRBV19; D is ambiguous. The germline V gene has CDR1 LNHDA and CDR2 SQIVND (reference sequence). The CDR3 extends over 13 amino acids. Trimming shortened V by 4 bases and J by 7 bases, and 8 bases separated the two germline ends. The CDR3 nucleotides are TGTGCCAGTAGTAACAGCTGGAATTCACCCCTCCACTTT. This encodes CASSNSWNSPLHF.

The rearrangement links TRBV7-2 to TRBJ2-3, with TRBD2 matching 9 bases. Germline V gives CDR1 SGHTA, CDR2 FQGNSA. The CDR3 has 17 residues. V was pared by 1 base and J by 2 bases, with 7 bases of the junction left unmatched. CDR3 loop: CASSLVPLAGSTDTQYF. The DNA of the CDR3 is TGTGCCAGCAGCTTAGTTCCCCTAGCGGGGTCCACAGATACGCAGTATTTT.

In this sample, this clonotype turned up many times. V usage is TRBV5-1 and J usage is TRBJ2-1; TRBD1 might be the D (6 bases). V was trimmed by 4 bases and J by 0 bases, leaving 17 bases between them. Germline assignment: CDR1 SGHRS and CDR2 YFSETQ. The CDR3 is made up of 17 amino acids. DNA of the CDR3: TGCGCCAGCAGCGCCACGTCAGGGGCAAGCTCCTACAATGAGCAGTTCTTC. As protein: CASSATSGASSYNEQFF. The full variable domain, with the rest looked up from reference TRBV5-1 and TRBJ2-1, is KAGVTQTPRYLIKTRGQQVTLSCSPISGHRSVSWYQQTPGQGLQFLFEYFSETQRNKGNFPGRFSGRQFSNSRSEMNVSTLELGDSALYLCASSATSGASSYNEQFFGPGTRLTVL.

The chain uses TRBV7-9 and TRBJ2-7; D ambiguous. The germline V and J ends were trimmed by 4 bases and 7 bases, with 8 bases remaining between them. Germline V CDR1 and CDR2: SEHNR, FQNEAQ (reference sequence). The CDR3 length is 11 residues. The CDR3 region has the DNA TGTGCCAGCAGCTCGGCCGAAGAGCAGTACTTC. It specifies CASSSAEEQYF. Full variable domain (missing parts from reference TRBV7-9 and TRBJ2-7): DTGVSQNPRHKITKRGQNVTFRCDPISEHNRLYWYRQTLGQGPEFLTYFQNEAQLEKSRLLSDRFSAERPKGSFSTLEIQRTEQGDSAMYLCASSSAEEQYFGPGTRLTVT.

This clonotype was observed many times. The chain joins TRBV12-3 or TRBV12-4 to TRBJ2-5; 14 bases align to TRBD2. The CDR3 has 16 residues. V lost 5 bases and J lost 5; bases outside the gene matches: 7. The CDR3 DNA follows: TGTGCCAGCAGTACGTGGACTAGCGGGGGGAAGGAGACCCAGTACTTC. Translation gives CASSTWTSGGKETQYF.

About this clonotype itself: No conserved phenylalanine or tryptophan ends this CDR3, so it is likely a read error. The CDR3 DNA is TGTGGCAGCACAGGGACCTACGAGCAGTACCTC. Translated, it gives CGSTGTYEQYL. The chain carries TRBV5-6 and TRBJ2-7; D is perhaps TRBD1 (6 bases). This CDR3 comprises 11 residues. Per the germline V gene, CDR1 is SGHDT and CDR2 is YYEEEE.

This clonotype is a singleton in its sample. V and J are TRBV19 and TRBJ2-7; 9 bases line up with TRBD2. CDR1 is LNHDA, CDR2 SQIVND, per germline (reference sequence). The CDR3 is 13 residues long. Trimming cost V 6 bases and J 4 bases; bases outside gene matches: 4. As DNA, the CDR3 is TGTGCCAGTAGAGGAACTAGCGGGTACGAGCAGTACTTC. Translated, it gives CASRGTSGYEQYF.

A word on this clonotype: One junction end disagrees with the germline gene, perhaps due to a read error. The rearrangement joins TRBV11-2 to TRBJ2-2; D is possibly TRBD2 (5 bases). Germline V gene data show CDR1 as SGHAT and CDR2 as FQNNGV. The CDR3 extends over 16 amino acids. The CDR3 spells CVSSLESGSKTGELFF. CDR3 DNA: TGTGTCAGCAGCTTAGAAAGTGGGAGTAAGACCGGGGAGCTGTTTTTT.

The chain employs TRBV15 and TRBJ2-7; D is uncertain. Germline assignment: CDR1 LNHNV and CDR2 YYDKDF (reference sequence). Trimming cost V 5 bases and J 3 bases, with 8 bases left between them. CDR3 length: 12 amino acids. CDR3 sequence (DNA): TGTGCCACCAGCGCGAGGAGCTACGAGCAGTACTTC. This gives the protein CATSARSYEQYF.

In its sample, this clonotype is medium-sized (0.01 to 0.1%). One end of the junction varies from germline; a read error may be responsible. J is TRBJ1-5 and V is TRBV20-1, with TRBD1 matching over 7 bases. The CDR3 has 13 amino acids. Germline values: CDR1 DFQATT, CDR2 SNEGSKA (reference sequence). The CDR3 region is CSARDRDEQPQHF. The CDR3 DNA follows: TGCAGTGCCAGAGACAGGGACGAACAGCCCCAGCATTTT.